This entry describes one T cell receptor beta chain. From RNA transcripts, TCR beta CDR3 regions were amplified. Carried out on the TCR CDR3, a first-round RT-PCR used the HTBI primer set. TCRdb fed the multiplex PCR reads into MiXCR, producing one record per CDR3 protein. Here the sample spans about 600,000 distinct CDR3 sequences, about a sixth being singletons. The data derive from a study of T cells in Graves' hyperthyroidism and ophthalmopathy. CDR1 is PRHDT and CDR2 is FYEKMQ in the germline V gene (reference sequence). This CDR3 is built from 13 residues. The V and J ends lost 6 bases and 0 bases respectively, with 7 bases between them.

The clonotype comes from a woman in her thirties or forties with Graves' ophthalmopathy. The chain combines TRBV13 with TRBJ2-3; D is uncertain. The specimen was blood. In DNA form, the CDR3 reads TGTGCCAGCAGGGTCCTCAGCACAGATACGCAGTATTTT. Its translation is CASRVLSTDTQYF.